This T cell receptor beta chain was recovered during a study of shared clonotypes between healthy human individuals. Here immunoSEQ multiplex PCR was the method, and the copy in TCRdb shows in-frame clones only, minus some. The sample holds 1,100,000 or so clones, more than 75% seen once. A remark on this clone: Its antigen remains unknown.

Study-wide findings and caveats: Non-shared clonotypes had lower generation probabilities than those shared by all four donors.

Input material: memory CD4+ T cells from PBMCs. Subset specified: CD45RA-negative fraction. The receptor comes from a man aged 18 to 30 in good health. Some clones in this sample may be carry-over from other donors' samples.

In nucleotides, the CDR3 is TGTGCCAGCAGCTTTGGGGGGCCCACTGAAGCTTTCTTT. This translates into CASSFGGPTEAFF. V usage is TRBV5-6 and J usage is TRBJ1-1, with D perhaps matching TRBD1 (6 bases). V lost 2 bases and J 4 bases, leaving 9 bases between the germline ends. The CDR3 has 13 amino acids. The V gene's germline CDR1 is SGHDT and CDR2 YYEEEE.